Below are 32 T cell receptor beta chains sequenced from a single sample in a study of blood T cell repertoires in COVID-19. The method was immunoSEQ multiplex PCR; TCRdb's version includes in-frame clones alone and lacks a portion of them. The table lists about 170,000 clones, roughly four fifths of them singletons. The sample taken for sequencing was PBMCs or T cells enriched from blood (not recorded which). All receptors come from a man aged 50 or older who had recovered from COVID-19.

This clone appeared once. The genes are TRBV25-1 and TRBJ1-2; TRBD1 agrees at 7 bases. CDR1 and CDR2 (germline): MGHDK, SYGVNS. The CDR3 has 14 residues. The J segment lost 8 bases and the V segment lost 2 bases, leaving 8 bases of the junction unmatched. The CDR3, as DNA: TGTGCCAGCAGTGAAACCGACAGGGTCGAGGGCTACACCTTC. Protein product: CASSETDRVEGYTF.

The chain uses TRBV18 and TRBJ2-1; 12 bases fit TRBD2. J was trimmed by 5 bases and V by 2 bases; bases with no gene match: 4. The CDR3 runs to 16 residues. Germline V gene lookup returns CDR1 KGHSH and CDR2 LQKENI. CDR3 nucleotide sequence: TGTGCCAGCTCACCAAGACTAGCGGGGGTAGACAATGAGCAGTTCTTC. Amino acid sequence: CASSPRLAGVDNEQFF.

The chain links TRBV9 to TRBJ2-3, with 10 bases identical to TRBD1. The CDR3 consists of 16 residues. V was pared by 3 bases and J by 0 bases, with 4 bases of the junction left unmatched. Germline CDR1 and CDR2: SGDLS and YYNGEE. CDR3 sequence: CASSARQGASTDTQYF. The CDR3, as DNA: TGTGCCAGCAGCGCCCGACAGGGGGCGAGCACAGATACGCAGTATTTT. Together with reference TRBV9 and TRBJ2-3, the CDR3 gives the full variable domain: DSGVTQTPKHLITATGQRVTLRCSPRSGDLSVYWYQQSLDQGLQFLIQYYNGEERAKGNILERFSAQQFPDLHSELNLSSLELGDSALYFCASSARQGASTDTQYFGPGTRLTVL.

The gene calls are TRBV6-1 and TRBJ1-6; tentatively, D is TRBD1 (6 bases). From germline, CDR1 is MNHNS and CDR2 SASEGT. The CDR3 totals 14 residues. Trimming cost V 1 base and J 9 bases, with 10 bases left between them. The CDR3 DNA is TGTGCCAGCAGTGAAGGTTTGACAGGTTCACCCCTCCACTTT. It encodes CASSEGLTGSPLHF.

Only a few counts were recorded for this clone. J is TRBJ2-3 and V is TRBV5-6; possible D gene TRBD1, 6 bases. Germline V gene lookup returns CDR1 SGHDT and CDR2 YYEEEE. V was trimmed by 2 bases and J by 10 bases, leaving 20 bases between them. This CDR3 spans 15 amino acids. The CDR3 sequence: CASSLGQGQPVAQYF. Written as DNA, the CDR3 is TGTGCCAGCAGCTTAGGCCAGGGACAACCAGTGGCGCAGTATTTT.

CDR3 protein: CASSITGDYGYTF. For the CDR3, the DNA is TGTGCCAGCAGCATAACAGGGGACTATGGCTACACCTTC. The chain couples TRBV2 to TRBJ1-2; TRBD1 agrees at 7 bases. This CDR3 region has 13 residues. V was clipped by 6 bases and J by 3 bases; unmatched bases: 4. Germline CDR1 and CDR2: SNHLY and FYNNEI. The variable domain in full, with the rest retrieved from reference TRBV2 and TRBJ1-2, is EPEVTQTPSHQVTQMGQEVILRCVPISNHLYFYWYRQILGQKVEFLVSFYNNEISEKSEIFDDQFSVERPDGSNFTLKIRSTKLEDSAMYFCASSITGDYGYTFGSGTRLTVV.

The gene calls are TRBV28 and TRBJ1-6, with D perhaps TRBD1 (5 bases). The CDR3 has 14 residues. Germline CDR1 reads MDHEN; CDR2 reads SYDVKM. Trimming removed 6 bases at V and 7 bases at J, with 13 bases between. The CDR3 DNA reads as TGTGCCAGCAGCTTAACGGGGGGGAATTCACCCCTCCACTTT. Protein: CASSLTGGNSPLHF.

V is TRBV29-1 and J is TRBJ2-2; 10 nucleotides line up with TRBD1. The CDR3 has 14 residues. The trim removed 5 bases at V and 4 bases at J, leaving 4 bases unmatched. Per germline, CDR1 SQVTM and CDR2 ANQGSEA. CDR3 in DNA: TGCAGCGTTTCAGGACAGGGGGGCACCGGGGAGCTGTTTTTT. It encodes CSVSGQGGTGELFF.

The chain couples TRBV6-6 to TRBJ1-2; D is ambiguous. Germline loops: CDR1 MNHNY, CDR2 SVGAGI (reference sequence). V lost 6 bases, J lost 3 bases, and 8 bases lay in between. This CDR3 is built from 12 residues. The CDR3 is CASSPSDYGYTF. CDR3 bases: TGTGCCAGCAGCCCCTCAGACTATGGCTACACCTTC.

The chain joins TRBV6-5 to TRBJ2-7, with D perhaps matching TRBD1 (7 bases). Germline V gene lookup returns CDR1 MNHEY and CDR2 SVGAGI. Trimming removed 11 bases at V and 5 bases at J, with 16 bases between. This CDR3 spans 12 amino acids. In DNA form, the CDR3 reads TGTGCCCCGTGGAGGGGGCGGGACGAGCAGTACTTC. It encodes CAPWRGRDEQYF.

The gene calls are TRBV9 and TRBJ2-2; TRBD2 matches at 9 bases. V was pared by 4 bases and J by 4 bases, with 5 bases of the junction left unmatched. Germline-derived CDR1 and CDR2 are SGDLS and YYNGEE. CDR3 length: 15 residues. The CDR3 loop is CASSSGTSRTGELFF. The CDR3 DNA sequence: TGTGCCAGCAGCTCCGGGACTAGCCGCACCGGGGAGCTGTTTTTT.

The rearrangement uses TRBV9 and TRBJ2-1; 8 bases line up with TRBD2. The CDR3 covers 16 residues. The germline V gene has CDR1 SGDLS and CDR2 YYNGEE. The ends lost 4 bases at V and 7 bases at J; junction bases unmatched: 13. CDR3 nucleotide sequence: TGTGCCAGCAGCAGAACTAGCGGACTGCCGGGGAATGAGCAGTTCTTC. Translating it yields CASSRTSGLPGNEQFF.

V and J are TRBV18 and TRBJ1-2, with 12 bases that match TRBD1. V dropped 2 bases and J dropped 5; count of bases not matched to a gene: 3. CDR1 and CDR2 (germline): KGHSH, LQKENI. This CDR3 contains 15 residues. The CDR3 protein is CASSPTGQGAYGYTF. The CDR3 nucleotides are TGTGCCAGCTCACCAACGGGACAGGGGGCGTATGGCTACACCTTC.

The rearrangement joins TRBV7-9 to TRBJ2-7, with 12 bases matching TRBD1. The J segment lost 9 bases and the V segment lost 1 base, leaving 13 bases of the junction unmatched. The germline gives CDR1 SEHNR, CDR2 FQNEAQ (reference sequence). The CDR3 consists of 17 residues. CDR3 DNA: TGTGCCAGCAGCTTAGTAGGGCCGGGACAGGGGGCCTATGGGCAGTACTTC. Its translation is CASSLVGPGQGAYGQYF. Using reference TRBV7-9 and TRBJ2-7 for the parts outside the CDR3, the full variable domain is DTGVSQNPRHKITKRGQNVTFRCDPISEHNRLYWYRQTLGQGPEFLTYFQNEAQLEKSRLLSDRFSAERPKGSFSTLEIQRTEQGDSAMYLCASSLVGPGQGAYGQYFGPGTRLTVT.

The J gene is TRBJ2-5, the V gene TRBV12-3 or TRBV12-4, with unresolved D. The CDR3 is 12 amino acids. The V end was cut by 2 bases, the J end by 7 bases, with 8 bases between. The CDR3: CASSLRFGTQYF. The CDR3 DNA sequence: TGTGCCAGCAGTTTACGGTTCGGGACCCAGTACTTC.

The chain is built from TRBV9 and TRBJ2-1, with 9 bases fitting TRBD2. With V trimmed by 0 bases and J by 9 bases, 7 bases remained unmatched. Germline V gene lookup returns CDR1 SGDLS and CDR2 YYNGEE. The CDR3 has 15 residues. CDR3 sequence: CASSVAWGGGAEQFF. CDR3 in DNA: TGTGCCAGCAGCGTAGCGTGGGGCGGGGGGGCTGAGCAGTTCTTC.

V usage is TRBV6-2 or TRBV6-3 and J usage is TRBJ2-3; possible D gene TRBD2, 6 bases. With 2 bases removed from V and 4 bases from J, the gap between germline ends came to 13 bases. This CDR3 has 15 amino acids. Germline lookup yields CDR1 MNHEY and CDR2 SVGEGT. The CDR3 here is CASSYGGGAPDTQYF. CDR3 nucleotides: TGTGCCAGCAGTTACGGTGGCGGGGCCCCAGATACGCAGTATTTT.

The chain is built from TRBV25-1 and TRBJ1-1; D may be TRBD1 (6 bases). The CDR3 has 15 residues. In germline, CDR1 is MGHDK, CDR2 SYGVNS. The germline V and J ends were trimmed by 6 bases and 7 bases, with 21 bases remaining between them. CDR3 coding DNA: TGTGCCAGCAGGGGGAGGGGGGCCCCGGAGGGTGAAGCTTTCTTT. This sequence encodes CASRGRGAPEGEAFF.

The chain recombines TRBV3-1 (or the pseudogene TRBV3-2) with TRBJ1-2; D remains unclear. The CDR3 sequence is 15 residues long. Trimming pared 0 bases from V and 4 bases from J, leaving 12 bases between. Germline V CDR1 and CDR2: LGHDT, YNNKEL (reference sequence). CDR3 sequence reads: CASSQDRHALYGYTF. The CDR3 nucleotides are TGTGCCAGCAGCCAAGACAGGCATGCGCTCTATGGCTACACCTTC.

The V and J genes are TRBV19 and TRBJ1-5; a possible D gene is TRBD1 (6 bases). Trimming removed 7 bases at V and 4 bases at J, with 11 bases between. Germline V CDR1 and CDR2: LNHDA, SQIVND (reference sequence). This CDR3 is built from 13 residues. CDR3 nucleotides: TGTGCCAGTAAAAGTCAGGGGAATCAGCCCCAGCATTTT. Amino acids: CASKSQGNQPQHF.

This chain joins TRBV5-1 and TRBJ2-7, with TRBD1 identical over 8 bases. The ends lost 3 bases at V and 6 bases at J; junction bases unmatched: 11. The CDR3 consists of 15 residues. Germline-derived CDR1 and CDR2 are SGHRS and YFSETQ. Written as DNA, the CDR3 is TGCGCCAGCAGCTGGAAGGGACAGGAAAACACCGAGCAGTACTTC. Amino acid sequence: CASSWKGQENTEQYF. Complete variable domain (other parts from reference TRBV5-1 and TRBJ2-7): KAGVTQTPRYLIKTRGQQVTLSCSPISGHRSVSWYQQTPGQGLQFLFEYFSETQRNKGNFPGRFSGRQFSNSRSEMNVSTLELGDSALYLCASSWKGQENTEQYFGPGTRLTVT.

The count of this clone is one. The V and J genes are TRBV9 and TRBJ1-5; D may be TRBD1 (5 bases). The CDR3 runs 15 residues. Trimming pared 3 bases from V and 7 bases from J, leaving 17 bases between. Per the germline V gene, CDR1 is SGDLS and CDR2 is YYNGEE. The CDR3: CASSAGDLPGQPQHF. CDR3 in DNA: TGTGCCAGCAGCGCTGGAGACCTCCCAGGGCAGCCCCAGCATTTT.

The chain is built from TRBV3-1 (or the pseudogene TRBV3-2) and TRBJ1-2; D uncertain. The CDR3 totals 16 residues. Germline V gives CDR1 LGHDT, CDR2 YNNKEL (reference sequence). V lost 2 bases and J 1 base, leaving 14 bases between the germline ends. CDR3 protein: CASSQYPQRVNYGYTF. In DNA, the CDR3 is TGTGCCAGCAGCCAATATCCACAGAGGGTTAACTATGGCTACACCTTC.

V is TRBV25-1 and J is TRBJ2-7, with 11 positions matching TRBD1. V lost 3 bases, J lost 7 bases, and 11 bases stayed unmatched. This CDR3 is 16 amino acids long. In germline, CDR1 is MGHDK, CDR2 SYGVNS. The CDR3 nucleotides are TGTGCCAGCAGTGAGGTCCTCGGGACAGGGGGTAGGGAGCAGTACTTC. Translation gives CASSEVLGTGGREQYF.

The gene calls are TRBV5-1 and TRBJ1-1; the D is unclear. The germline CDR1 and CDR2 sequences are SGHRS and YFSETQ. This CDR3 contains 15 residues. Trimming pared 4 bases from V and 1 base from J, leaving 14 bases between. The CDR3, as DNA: TGCGCCAGCAGCACCCCCCTAGCGGGGAACACTGAAGCTTTCTTT. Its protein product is CASSTPLAGNTEAFF.

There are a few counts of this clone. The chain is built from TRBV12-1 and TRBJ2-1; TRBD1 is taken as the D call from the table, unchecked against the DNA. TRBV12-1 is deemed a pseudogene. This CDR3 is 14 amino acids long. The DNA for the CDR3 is TGTGCCAGAACTTCTAGGGGTGCCTACAATGAGCAGTTCTTC. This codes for CARTSRGAYNEQFF.

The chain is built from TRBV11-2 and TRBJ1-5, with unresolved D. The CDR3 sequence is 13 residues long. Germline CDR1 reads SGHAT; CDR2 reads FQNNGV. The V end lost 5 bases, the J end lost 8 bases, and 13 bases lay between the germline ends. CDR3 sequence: CASSLQVAEPQHF. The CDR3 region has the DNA TGTGCCAGCAGCCTCCAGGTCGCTGAGCCCCAGCATTTT.

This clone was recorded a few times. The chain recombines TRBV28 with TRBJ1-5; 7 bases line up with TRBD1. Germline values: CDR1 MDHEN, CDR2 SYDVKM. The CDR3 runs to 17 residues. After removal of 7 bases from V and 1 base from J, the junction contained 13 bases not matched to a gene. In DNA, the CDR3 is TGTGCCAGCACCGTCTCTTCAGGGGGAAGGAGCAATCAGCCCCAGCATTTT. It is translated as CASTVSSGGRSNQPQHF.

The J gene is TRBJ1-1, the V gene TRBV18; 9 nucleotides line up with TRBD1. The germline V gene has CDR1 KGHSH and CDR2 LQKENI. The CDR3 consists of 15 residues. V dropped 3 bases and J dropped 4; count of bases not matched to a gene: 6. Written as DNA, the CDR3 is TGTGCCAGCTCACCGGGACAGGGCTTATTCACTGAAGCTTTCTTT. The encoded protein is CASSPGQGLFTEAFF.

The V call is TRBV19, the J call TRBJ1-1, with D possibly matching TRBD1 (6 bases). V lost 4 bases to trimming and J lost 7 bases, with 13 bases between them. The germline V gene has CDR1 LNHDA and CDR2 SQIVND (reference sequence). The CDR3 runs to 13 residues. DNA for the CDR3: TGTGCCAGTAGTAGGACAGCGGTGGGTGAAGCTTTCTTT. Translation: CASSRTAVGEAFF.

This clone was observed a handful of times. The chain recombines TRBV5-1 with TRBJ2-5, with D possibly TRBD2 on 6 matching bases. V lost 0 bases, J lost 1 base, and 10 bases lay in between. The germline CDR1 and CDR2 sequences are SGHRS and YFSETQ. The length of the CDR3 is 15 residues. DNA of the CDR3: TGCGCCAGCAGCTTGGACCCCGGGAGCCAAGAGACCCAGTACTTC. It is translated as CASSLDPGSQETQYF.

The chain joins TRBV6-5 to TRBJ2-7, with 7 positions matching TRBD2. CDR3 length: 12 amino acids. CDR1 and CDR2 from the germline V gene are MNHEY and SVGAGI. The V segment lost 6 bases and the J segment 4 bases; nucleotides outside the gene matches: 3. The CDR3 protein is CASRRRGYEQYF. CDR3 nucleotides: TGTGCCAGCAGACGGCGGGGGTACGAGCAGTACTTC.